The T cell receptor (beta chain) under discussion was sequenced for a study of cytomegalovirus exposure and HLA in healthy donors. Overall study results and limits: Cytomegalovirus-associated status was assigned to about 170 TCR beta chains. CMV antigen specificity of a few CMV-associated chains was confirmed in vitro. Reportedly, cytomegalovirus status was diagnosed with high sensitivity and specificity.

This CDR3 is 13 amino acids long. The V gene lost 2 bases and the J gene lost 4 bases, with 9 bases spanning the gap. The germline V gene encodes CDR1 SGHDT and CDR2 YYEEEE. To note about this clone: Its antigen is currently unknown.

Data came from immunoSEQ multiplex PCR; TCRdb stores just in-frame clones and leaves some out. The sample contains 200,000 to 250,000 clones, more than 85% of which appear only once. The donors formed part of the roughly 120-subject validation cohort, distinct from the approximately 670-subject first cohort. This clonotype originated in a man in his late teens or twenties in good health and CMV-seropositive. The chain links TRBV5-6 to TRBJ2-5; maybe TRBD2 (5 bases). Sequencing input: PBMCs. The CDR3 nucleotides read TGTGCCAGCAGCTTCGGGGATTCAGAGACCCAGTACTTC. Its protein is CASSFGDSETQYF.